This record covers a single T cell receptor beta chain. The antigen remains undetermined. This entry comes from a study of shared clonotypes between healthy human individuals. Study-wide findings and caveats: A generally larger estimated richness was seen in naive subsets than in memory subsets.

This CDR3 contains 12 residues. Germline V lookup: CDR1 SGHTA, CDR2 FQGNSA. With 4 bases removed from V and 6 bases from J, the gap between germline ends came to 10 bases. Clones were read by immunoSEQ multiplex PCR, and TCRdb kept only the in-frame ones, dropping some. The table lists 950,000 to 1,100,000 clones, more than 65% of them singletons. The chain joins TRBV7-2 to TRBJ2-7; D call uncertain. Material: memory CD4+ T cells sorted from blood. Described subset: CD45RA-negative fraction. The receptor's source is a man aged 18 to 29 in good health. CDR3 in DNA: TGTGCCAGCAGCTGGGCAGCCCGCGAGCAGTACTTC. Translated, it gives CASSWAAREQYF.